Listed below are T cell receptor beta chains from one sample, sequenced in a study of molecular identifiers for immune sequencing clone quantification. MiXCR, applied by TCRdb to the PCR reads, yields one record per CDR3 protein. The sample includes hundreds of thousands of distinct CDR3 sequences, 25% seen only once; the top ten take about 0.84%. The sequencing input was naive CD8+ T cells from blood, with Jurkat cell RNA spiked in. The receptors here all came from a human donor in good health. Some libraries in this study had Jurkat cell RNA spiked in. Both conserved end residues are part of each CDR3. A D gene is named only where the DNA matches it firmly. Not every row has a clone size; where given, it reads once, few, many or a size class.

v_gene	j_gene	len	abundance	d_gene	CDR3nt	CDR3aa
TRBV30	TRBJ2-7	13	many	-	TGTGCCTCTACCGGGACCCGCTCCTACGAGCAGTACTTC	CASTGTRSYEQYF
TRBV12-3/TRBV12-4	TRBJ1-2	15	few	-	TGTGCCAGCAGTTTAGTTGAGTCAGGAAACTATGGCTACACCTTC	CASSLVESGNYGYTF
TRBV5-6	TRBJ1-2	13	many	-	TGTGCCAGCAGCGGAGACAGAATCTATGGCTACACCTTC	CASSGDRIYGYTF
TRBV4-1	TRBJ2-1	14	few	-	TGCGCCAGCAGCCAATGGGGAGCTAACAATGAGCAGTTCTTC	CASSQWGANNEQFF
TRBV2	TRBJ1-1	13	-	TRBD1	TGTGCCAGCCGGGACAGCATGATCACTGCCGCTTTCTTT	CASRDSMITAAFF
TRBV7-3	TRBJ2-7	16	-	TRBD1	TGTGCCAGCAGCCGCAATCCGGGACAGGGGGTGTACGAGCAGTACTTC	CASSRNPGQGVYEQYF
TRBV9	TRBJ2-1	15	few	-	TGTGCCAGCAGCGTAGGGGGGGGCGCTTCGGATGAGCAGTTCTTC	CASSVGGGASDEQFF
TRBV10-3	TRBJ2-1	18	-	TRBD1	TGTGCCATCAGTGTGGGAGGCGGGACAGGGTCCATGGGCAATGAGCAGTTCTTC	CAISVGGGTGSMGNEQFF
TRBV20-1	TRBJ2-2	17	few	-	TGCAGTGCTAGAGATCATGCAGGACAGCCGAACACCGGGGAGCTGTTTTTT	CSARDHAGQPNTGELFF
TRBV27	TRBJ2-5	16	once	TRBD2	TGTGCCAGCAGTTTACTAGGGACTAGCGGCCAAGAGACCCAGTACTTC	CASSLLGTSGQETQYF